Each of the 14 T cell receptor beta chains below was sequenced from the same sample in a study of cytomegalovirus exposure and HLA in healthy donors. PCR involved 60 Vbeta and 13 Jbeta primers. Produced via immunoSEQ multiplex PCR; TCRdb's table is partial and in-frame only. This table has fewer than 150,000 clones, about 80% appearing once. The sequenced material came from PBMCs. The source of these receptors is a man aged 50-60 years in good health and CMV-seronegative.

The chain employs TRBV4-3 and TRBJ2-7; D unclear. V was trimmed by 4 bases and J by 3 bases, leaving 16 bases between them. Germline V CDR1 and CDR2: LGHNA, YSLEER. The CDR3 covers 15 residues. The CDR3 here is CASSPTLARGYEQYF. The CDR3 bases are TGCGCCAGCAGCCCTACCTTGGCGCGAGGCTACGAGCAGTACTTC.

This clone was seen a few times. This chain uses TRBV5-6 with TRBJ1-5, with D hard to call. V gave up 2 bases and J gave up 1 base, with 7 bases separating them. Germline V gene data show CDR1 as SGHDT and CDR2 as YYEEEE. CDR3 length: 14 amino acids. Here the CDR3 reads CASSFGLSNQPQHF. Written as DNA, the CDR3 is TGTGCCAGCAGCTTTGGACTGAGCAATCAGCCCCAGCATTTT.

The rearrangement uses TRBV30 and TRBJ2-3; TRBD1 might be the D (5 bases). The germline V gene has CDR1 GTSNPN and CDR2 SVGIG (reference sequence). The CDR3 runs to 15 residues. The V end was cut by 0 bases, the J end by 1 base, with 11 bases between. The CDR3 coding sequence is TGTGCCTGGAGTGTAAAGACAGCCGGCACAGATACGCAGTATTTT. Protein sequence: CAWSVKTAGTDTQYF.

The rearrangement uses TRBV9 and TRBJ1-1; D not resolved. Germline lookup yields CDR1 SGDLS and CDR2 YYNGEE. V lost 0 bases and J lost 4, with 10 bases in between. The CDR3 has 14 amino acids. The CDR3 region is CASSVALRGTEAFF. CDR3 sequence (DNA): TGTGCCAGCAGCGTAGCTCTCCGGGGCACTGAAGCTTTCTTT.

The chain carries TRBV15 and TRBJ2-7, with a weak D call TRBD1 (6 bases). The V gene lost 0 bases and the J gene lost 6 bases, with 15 bases spanning the gap. The germline gives CDR1 LNHNV, CDR2 YYDKDF (reference sequence). This CDR3 has 15 residues. The CDR3 here is CATSRDRQGSREQYF. In nucleotides, the CDR3 is TGTGCCACCAGCAGAGATAGGCAGGGGAGCCGCGAGCAGTACTTC.

The rearrangement joins TRBV2 to TRBJ2-6; 12 positions agree with TRBD1. V was pared by 6 bases and J by 2 bases, with 5 bases of the junction left unmatched. CDR3 length: 17 amino acids. Germline V CDR1 and CDR2: SNHLY, FYNNEI. CDR3 loop: CASRPGTGGPGANVLTF. DNA for the CDR3: TGTGCCAGCAGACCCGGGACAGGGGGCCCTGGGGCCAACGTCCTGACTTTC. Together with reference TRBV2 and TRBJ2-6, the CDR3 gives the full variable domain: EPEVTQTPSHQVTQMGQEVILRCVPISNHLYFYWYRQILGQKVEFLVSFYNNEISEKSEIFDDQFSVERPDGSNFTLKIRSTKLEDSAMYFCASRPGTGGPGANVLTFGAGSRLTVL.

V is TRBV18 and J is TRBJ2-1, with unresolved D. The CDR3 spans 16 residues. Trimming took off 0 bases at V and 4 bases at J, with 13 bases between the two ends. Germline V gives CDR1 KGHSH, CDR2 LQKENI. The CDR3 nucleotides are TGTGCCAGCTCACCACCCCTTAGTACCGATTACAATGAGCAGTTCTTC. Translating it yields CASSPPLSTDYNEQFF.

The genes are TRBV28 and TRBJ2-7; 8 nucleotides align to TRBD1. V gave up 6 bases and J gave up 3 bases; unmatched junction bases: 4. The length of the CDR3 is 13 residues. Germline CDR1 MDHEN, CDR2 SYDVKM. CDR3 region: CASRGQGFYEQYF. In nucleotides, the CDR3 is TGTGCCAGCAGAGGACAGGGTTTCTACGAGCAGTACTTC.

The V and J genes are TRBV2 and TRBJ1-2; weak D call: TRBD1 (5 bases). This CDR3 is built from 13 residues. Trimming took 7 bases from V and 8 from J, leaving 17 bases between them. Per germline, CDR1 SNHLY and CDR2 FYNNEI. The CDR3 protein is CASKSQGSMGYTF. Written as DNA, the CDR3 is TGTGCCAGCAAGAGTCAGGGATCTATGGGCTACACCTTC.

The chain is built from TRBV19 and TRBJ1-3, with D possibly TRBD1 on 5 matching bases. From germline, CDR1 is LNHDA and CDR2 SQIVND (reference sequence). The ends were cut back, 8 bases at V and 0 bases at J, with 14 bases in the middle. The CDR3 contains 15 residues. The CDR3 is CASAGPSFSGNTIYF. Written as DNA, the CDR3 is TGTGCCAGTGCGGGACCCAGTTTCTCTGGAAACACCATATATTTT.

In DNA, the CDR3 is TGTGCCAGCAGCCAAGCCGGCAGAGGTCAGCCCCAGCATTTT. Residues: CASSQAGRGQPQHF. The rearrangement joins TRBV14 to TRBJ1-5; no definite D call. The V end lost 1 base, the J end lost 6 bases, and 10 bases lay between the germline ends. The length of the CDR3 is 14 residues. Germline CDR1 reads SGHDN; CDR2 reads FVKESK.

The genes are TRBV6-5 and TRBJ2-7; D is possibly TRBD2 (6 bases). The germline V gene has CDR1 MNHEY and CDR2 SVGAGI. Trimming took off 10 bases at V and 0 bases at J, with 19 bases between the two ends. The length of the CDR3 is 15 residues. The CDR3 reads CATVRRGLSSYEQYF. The CDR3 DNA reads as TGTGCCACCGTTAGGAGGGGACTCAGCTCCTACGAGCAGTACTTC.

The chain is built from TRBV11-1 and TRBJ1-3, with D perhaps TRBD1 (5 bases). Per the germline V gene, CDR1 is SGHAT and CDR2 is FQDESV (reference sequence). The CDR3 length is 15 residues. Trimming cost V 5 bases and J 0 bases, with 11 bases left between them. The CDR3 DNA reads as TGTGCCAGCAGCACCACAGGAAGCTCTGGAAACACCATATATTTT. Amino acids: CASSTTGSSGNTIYF.

Regarding this clone: Other DNA sequences within the sample encode an identical CDR3. This chain connects TRBV2 to TRBJ2-7; D might be TRBD1 (5 bases). The V and J ends lost 11 bases and 5 bases respectively, with 22 bases between them. Germline V gene sequence: CDR1 SNHLY, CDR2 FYNNEI. The CDR3 runs 14 residues. CDR3 in DNA: TGTGCCTCAAGTAGTTTAGGACAAGGGGACGAGCAGTACTTC. As protein: CASSSLGQGDEQYF.